A selection of T cell receptor beta chains follows, all from one sample in a study of blood T cell repertoires in COVID-19. The protocol was immunoSEQ multiplex PCR, while the TCRdb copy is restricted to in-frame clones and leaves out a portion. The sample has 250,000 or so clones, 65% to 90% seen once; the top ten hold about 4.5%. What was sequenced was peripheral blood. The receptor source for this set is a woman aged 70-85 years with acute or convalescent COVID-19. The CDR3 runs from the conserved cysteine through the conserved F or W. A D gene is named only where the DNA matches it firmly. Size is omitted from some rows. Given values are once, few, many or a class for expanded clones.

D gene	V gene	J gene	clone size	CDR3 protein	CDR3 DNA
TRBD1	TRBV7-2	TRBJ1-6	-	CASSPGQGPYNSPLHF	TGTGCCAGCAGTCCCGGACAGGGACCATATAATTCACCCCTCCACTTT
TRBD1	TRBV4-2	TRBJ1-2	-	CASSPPDRGYGYTF	TGTGCCAGCAGCCCCCCAGACAGGGGCTATGGCTACACCTTC
-	TRBV4-2	TRBJ2-7	-	CASSQDRGLPYEQYF	TGTGCCAGCAGCCAAGATCGGGGGTTACCCTACGAGCAGTACTTC
TRBD1	TRBV5-6	TRBJ1-1	-	CASSLIRTGVLNTEAFF	TGTGCCAGCAGCTTAATCAGGACAGGGGTTCTGAACACTGAAGCTTTCTTT
TRBD1	TRBV15	TRBJ1-2	-	CATSRDIFDRGLGGYTF	TGTGCCACCAGCAGGGATATTTTCGACAGGGGGCTTGGTGGCTACACCTTC
-	TRBV7-2	TRBJ1-5	-	CASSLNGHFNQPQHF	TGTGCCAGCAGCTTAAATGGGCACTTTAATCAGCCCCAGCATTTT
-	TRBV18	TRBJ1-1	-	CASSRDRSGNTEAFF	TGTGCCAGCTCACGAGACAGGTCGGGGAACACTGAAGCTTTCTTT
TRBD1	TRBV14	TRBJ1-2	-	CASSSTRTGAGGYTF	TGTGCCAGCAGCTCTACAAGAACAGGGGCGGGAGGCTACACCTTC
-	TRBV10-1	TRBJ1-2	-	CASRRTNYGYTF	TGCGCCAGCAGGCGGACTAACTATGGCTACACCTTC
-	TRBV5-6	TRBJ1-2	-	CASSLAALERGYTF	TGTGCCAGCAGCTTGGCTGCCCTGGAGCGTGGCTACACCTTC
-	TRBV7-2	TRBJ2-7	-	CASSLGPRTYEQYF	TGTGCCAGCAGCTTAGGGCCCAGAACCTACGAGCAGTACTTC
-	TRBV7-2	TRBJ2-3	-	CASSPQGVGTQYF	TGTGCCAGCAGCCCACAGGGAGTGGGTACGCAGTATTTT
-	TRBV24-1	TRBJ1-1	-	CATSDSRRGGGGAAEAFF	TGTGCCACCAGTGATTCCCGTCGAGGGGGTGGTGGGGCCGCTGAAGCTTTCTTT
-	TRBV4-3	TRBJ2-1	-	CASSQDQARWNEQFF	TGCGCCAGCAGCCAAGATCAGGCACGGTGGAATGAGCAGTTCTTC
TRBD1	TRBV6-6	TRBJ1-2	-	CASSQTGGGRAYGYTF	TGTGCCAGCAGTCAGACAGGGGGGGGACGAGCCTATGGCTACACCTTC
-	TRBV4-3	TRBJ1-6	-	CASSQGGSGNLNSPLHF	TGCGCCAGCAGCCAAGGGGGCTCAGGAAACCTTAATTCACCCCTCCACTTT
TRBD2	TRBV3-1/TRBV3-2	TRBJ2-1	-	CASSLEETSGQFF	TGTGCCAGCAGCCTCGAGGAGACTAGCGGGCAGTTCTTC
-	TRBV19	TRBJ1-2	-	CASLSLNGGQNYGYTF	TGTGCCAGTCTCTCACTTAACGGCGGACAGAACTATGGCTACACCTTC
TRBD1	TRBV5-5	TRBJ2-7	-	CASSLRDRDRYEQYF	TGTGCCAGCAGCTTGAGGGACAGGGATCGGTACGAGCAGTACTTC
-	TRBV18	TRBJ1-3	-	CASSLTTAVAANTIYF	TGTGCCAGCTCACTCACGACAGCCGTCGCCGCAAACACCATATATTTT
-	TRBV19	TRBJ2-2	-	CASSTQGTGELFF	TGTGCCAGTAGTACCCAGGGCACCGGGGAGCTGTTTTTT
TRBD1	TRBV5-4	TRBJ1-6	-	CASSTRTGRDSPLHF	TGTGCCAGCAGCACCCGGACAGGTCGGGATTCACCCCTCCACTTT
TRBD2	TRBV2	TRBJ2-5	-	CASSAGGAQETQYF	TGTGCCAGCAGCGCCGGGGGGGCCCAAGAGACCCAGTACTTC
TRBD1	TRBV7-2	TRBJ2-1	-	CASSPRQGSKNEQFF	TGTGCCAGCAGCCCCCGACAGGGGTCAAAGAATGAGCAGTTCTTC
TRBD1	TRBV15	TRBJ1-6	-	CATSRDLTGTGRPSPLHF	TGTGCCACCAGCAGAGATTTGACCGGGACAGGGAGACCTTCACCCCTCCACTTT
TRBD1	TRBV19	TRBJ2-2	-	CASSIGQGGTGELFF	TGTGCCAGTAGTATTGGACAGGGAGGAACCGGGGAGCTGTTTTTT
-	TRBV28	TRBJ1-1	-	CASSTTGEAFF	TGTGCCAGCAGTACAACAGGTGAAGCTTTCTTT
-	TRBV28	TRBJ1-1	-	CASTQNTEAFF	TGTGCCAGCACCCAGAACACTGAAGCTTTCTTT
-	TRBV6-5	TRBJ2-1	-	CASSYSGLKHNEQFF	TGTGCCAGCAGTTACTCGGGACTGAAACACAATGAGCAGTTCTTC
TRBD1	TRBV6-6	TRBJ2-3	few	CASSLQGAYTQYF	TGTGCCAGCAGTCTACAGGGGGCTTATACGCAGTATTTT
-	TRBV20-1	TRBJ1-5	-	CSASRVEQPQHF	TGCAGTGCTAGTCGCGTGGAGCAGCCCCAGCATTTT
-	TRBV24-1	TRBJ1-5	-	CATADGTNQPQHF	TGTGCCACCGCGGATGGTACCAATCAGCCCCAGCATTTT
TRBD2	TRBV7-6	TRBJ2-2	-	CASSLWTSGGAATGELFF	TGTGCCAGCAGCCTTTGGACTAGCGGGGGGGCCGCCACCGGGGAGCTGTTTTTT
-	TRBV5-5	TRBJ2-7	-	CASSLNQGPYEQYF	TGTGCCAGCAGCTTGAACCAGGGCCCCTACGAGCAGTACTTC
TRBD1	TRBV27	TRBJ1-1	-	CASTPTGVGYTEAFF	TGTGCCAGCACTCCTACAGGGGTGGGGTACACTGAAGCTTTCTTT
-	TRBV19	TRBJ1-4	-	CASSAQGIGVEKLFF	TGTGCCAGTAGTGCTCAGGGGATTGGAGTTGAAAAACTGTTTTTT
TRBD2	TRBV19	TRBJ2-5	once	CASSPQRGGTPETQYF	TGTGCCAGTAGTCCCCAGCGGGGGGGTACCCCCGAGACCCAGTACTTC
-	TRBV7-2	TRBJ1-2	-	CASSLGQGPYGYTF	TGTGCCAGCAGCTTAGGGCAGGGTCCCTATGGCTACACCTTC
TRBD2	TRBV3-1/TRBV3-2	TRBJ2-5	-	CASSLSGGVETQYF	TGTGCCAGCAGCCTGAGCGGGGGGGTAGAGACCCAGTACTTC
-	TRBV11-2	TRBJ1-2	-	CASSLDRRGYTF	TGTGCCAGCAGCTTAGATCGTCGTGGCTACACCTTC
TRBD2	TRBV7-2	TRBJ2-7	once	CASSRRTSGAYEQYF	TGTGCCAGCAGCCGGAGGACTAGCGGGGCCTACGAGCAGTACTTC
TRBD1	TRBV7-2	TRBJ1-5	-	CASSLGQGIRQPQHF	TGTGCCAGCAGCTTAGGACAGGGTATTCGACAGCCCCAGCATTTT
TRBD1	TRBV4-3	TRBJ1-2	-	CASSPRTGNYGYTF	TGCGCCAGCAGCCCACGGACAGGCAACTATGGCTACACCTTC
-	TRBV9	TRBJ2-5	once	CASSPPNRKETQYF	TGTGCCAGCAGCCCACCCAACAGAAAAGAGACCCAGTACTTC
-	TRBV9	TRBJ1-1	once	CASSRGGKTEAFF	TGTGCCAGCAGCCGGGGAGGAAAGACTGAAGCTTTCTTT
TRBD2	TRBV7-8	TRBJ2-7	-	CASSPGLAGRYEQYF	TGTGCCAGCAGCCCCGGACTAGCGGGGAGGTACGAGCAGTACTTC
-	TRBV19	TRBJ2-7	-	CANQDLCSYEQYF	TGTGCCAACCAGGACTTGTGCTCCTACGAGCAGTACTTC
-	TRBV5-1	TRBJ1-3	-	CASSLSGNTIYF	TGCGCCAGCAGCTTGAGCGGAAACACCATATATTTT